This T cell receptor (beta chain) was documented in a study of T cell responses to AZD1222 COVID-19 vaccine. Looked up from germline, CDR1 is GTSNPN and CDR2 is SVGIG (reference sequence). With 3 bases removed from V and 7 bases from J, the gap between germline ends came to 4 bases. This CDR3 region has 11 residues. Using immunoSEQ multiplex PCR, the repertoire was profiled, and TCRdb retains in-frame clones only, with some absent. The profile covers under 140,000 clones, with 88% appearing a single time and roughly 1.5% taken by the ten largest. The source was peripheral blood, collected on day 0 of AZD1222 vaccination. The chain has TRBV30 and TRBJ1-6; D call uncertain. This clonotype was obtained from an adult in good health. CDR3 loop: CAWSMNSPLHF. The CDR3 bases are TGTGCCTGGAGCATGAATTCACCCCTCCACTTT.